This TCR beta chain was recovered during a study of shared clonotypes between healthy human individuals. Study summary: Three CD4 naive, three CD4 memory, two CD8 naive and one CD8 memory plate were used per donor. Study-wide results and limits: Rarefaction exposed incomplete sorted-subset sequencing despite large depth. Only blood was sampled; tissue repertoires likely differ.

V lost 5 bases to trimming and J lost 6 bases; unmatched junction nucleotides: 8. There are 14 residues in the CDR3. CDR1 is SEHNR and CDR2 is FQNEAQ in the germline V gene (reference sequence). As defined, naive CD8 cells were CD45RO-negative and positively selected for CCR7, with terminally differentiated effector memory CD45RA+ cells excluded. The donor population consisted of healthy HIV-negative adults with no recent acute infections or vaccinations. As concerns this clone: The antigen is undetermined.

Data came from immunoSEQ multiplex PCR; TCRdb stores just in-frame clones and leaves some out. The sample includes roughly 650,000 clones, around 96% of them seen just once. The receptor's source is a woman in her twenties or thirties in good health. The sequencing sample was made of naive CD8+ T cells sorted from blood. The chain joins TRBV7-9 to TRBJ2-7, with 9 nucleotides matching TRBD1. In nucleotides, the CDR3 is TGTGCCAGCAGCAGAGCAGGGACAGGGCTCGAGCAGTACTTC. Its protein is CASSRAGTGLEQYF.